This T cell receptor beta chain comes out of a study of blood T cell repertoires in COVID-19. The data were produced by immunoSEQ multiplex PCR, yet TCRdb's version contains in-frame clones alone and is incomplete. The sample lists 45,000 to 60,000 clones, 85% to 90% occurring once. Germline V gene sequence: CDR1 SGHDN, CDR2 FVKESK. V gave up 1 base and J gave up 2 bases, with 5 bases separating them. The CDR3 is 13 residues long. Sample: peripheral blood. The receptor's source is a human donor in a cohort sampled during active COVID-19. This sequence joins TRBV14 and TRBJ1-2; D is ambiguous. CDR3 sequence: CASSQGQNYGYTF. The DNA for the CDR3 is TGTGCCAGCAGCCAAGGCCAGAACTATGGCTACACCTTC.